This T cell receptor (beta chain) was found in a study of vaccination and CD4 T cells after COVID-19. Study details: Overlapping SARS-CoV-2, HCoV-NL63, HCoV-OC43 and HCoV-229E spike peptides were used to stimulate cells.

Germline V gene lookup returns CDR1 KGHDR and CDR2 SFDVKD. The CDR3 has 11 amino acids. Trimming pared 5 bases from V and 3 bases from J, leaving 3 bases between. The treatment was: approximately 10-day PBMC culture with coronavirus spike peptide pools or control peptides (ViraFEST assay). This clonotype occurred a few times. Antigen unknown. The Oncomine TCR Beta short-read assay sequenced DNA from cultured CD4+ T cells. Someone extracted genomic DNA from cultured CD4+ T cells. TCRdb analysed the PCR reads with MiXCR anew, one entry per CDR3 protein. The table records approximately 13,000 distinct CDR3 sequences, over 25% of them present only once.

The receptor's source is a human donor who received a COVID-19 vaccine. V usage is TRBV24-1 and J usage is TRBJ1-1; D is undetermined. The sequences come from CD4+ T cells from blood, cultured in vitro, collected before SARS-CoV-2 vaccination. CDR3 in DNA: TGTGCCACCAGTGGTGACACTGAAGCTTTCTTT. Amino acids: CATSGDTEAFF.